These 29 T cell receptor beta chains were all obtained from the same sample, sequenced in a study of blood T cells in healthy people across ages. Then a second PCR, running about 6 to 12 cycles, was carried out with a sample-barcoded 5' primer and a J-beta primer mix. TCRdb analysed the 5' RACE reads with MiXCR anew, one entry per CDR3 protein. The sample has some 1.1 million distinct CDR3 sequences, roughly two fifths seen once. Sequenced input: blood. These receptors originate from a man between 18 and 35 years old in good health.

In the case of this clonotype: A much larger clone differs from this one at a single base, so this may be a read error. The chain joins TRBV7-2 to TRBJ2-1; no clear D gene. The end of the DNA fits TRBJ2-7 better, so the J call may be wrong. The CDR3 runs to 13 residues. CDR1 is SGHTA and CDR2 is FQGNSA in the germline V gene. CDR3 loop: CASSVASYNEQYF. CDR3 bases: TGTGCCAGCAGCGTAGCCTCCTACAATGAGCAGTACTTC.

The chain recombines TRBV2 with TRBJ2-7, with D perhaps TRBD1 (5 bases). V lost 8 bases and J lost 3, with 26 bases in between. Germline values: CDR1 SNHLY, CDR2 FYNNEI. This CDR3 spans 17 amino acids. The CDR3 DNA follows: TGTGCCAGCCAAAAGGGCGGCCAGGGCGATGGTTTCTACGAGCAGTACTTC. Protein sequence: CASQKGGQGDGFYEQYF.

This sequence joins TRBV25-1 and TRBJ2-5; 13 bases are shared with TRBD2. The V segment lost 7 bases and the J segment 4 bases; nucleotides outside the gene matches: 6. The germline CDR1 and CDR2 sequences are MGHDK and SYGVNS. The CDR3 length is 15 residues. The CDR3 region has the DNA TGTGCCAGCATCACTAGCGGGGGGGACCTAGAGACCCAGTACTTC. Protein: CASITSGGDLETQYF.

Ten or more counts support this clonotype. The chain carries TRBV7-8 and TRBJ2-7; D is ambiguous. Trimming removed 4 bases from V and 7 bases from J, with 8 bases in between. This CDR3 is built from 11 residues. CDR1 and CDR2 from the germline V gene are SGHVS and FQNEAQ. The CDR3, as DNA: TGTGCCAGCAGCTCTCTAGGTGAGCAGTACTTC. This codes for CASSSLGEQYF.

The J gene is TRBJ1-1, the V gene TRBV29-1; no reliable D call. CDR1 and CDR2 from the germline V gene are SQVTM and ANQGSEA. The CDR3 has 13 residues. V lost 7 bases, J lost 3 bases, and 15 bases lay in between. The CDR3 DNA sequence: TGCAGCGGAGCCGGCGGTGGGGACACTGAAGCTTTCTTT. It codes for CSGAGGGDTEAFF.

V usage is TRBV4-1 and J usage is TRBJ2-2; D perhaps matches TRBD2 (5 bases). Trimming removed 7 bases at V and 1 base at J, with 13 bases between. Germline CDR1 MGHRA, CDR2 YSYEKL. The CDR3 is made up of 15 amino acids. In DNA form, the CDR3 reads TGCGCCAGCAACAGTATGGCGGGGAACACCGGGGAGCTGTTTTTT. It encodes CASNSMAGNTGELFF.

The CDR3 spells CASSLDRQGAEAFF. In DNA, the CDR3 is TGTGCCAGCAGTTTAGATAGACAGGGGGCTGAAGCTTTCTTT. This rearrangement joins TRBV12-3 or TRBV12-4 to TRBJ1-1; 9 nucleotides align to TRBD1. The CDR3 is made up of 14 amino acids. V dropped 1 base and J dropped 6; count of bases not matched to a gene: 3.

The chain combines TRBV3-1 with TRBJ1-5; the D is unclear. The CDR3 covers 17 residues. From germline, CDR1 is LGHDT and CDR2 YNNKEL (reference sequence). V lost 4 bases and J 1 base, leaving 17 bases between the germline ends. The CDR3 DNA reads as TGTGCCAGCAGCCTCCGTAGGATTCAGAGGAGCAATCAGCCCCAGCATTTT. Its protein product is CASSLRRIQRSNQPQHF.

This clonotype has just one count. This chain connects TRBV6-2 or TRBV6-3 to TRBJ1-1; 11 bases are a match to TRBD1. The CDR3 length is 16 residues. Unmatched junction bases numbered 5, after V lost 3 bases and J lost 2 bases. CDR1 is MNHEY and CDR2 is SVGEGT in the germline V gene. The CDR3 nucleotides are TGTGCCAGCAGTTATCCCGGACAGGGGGCCAACACTGAAGCTTTCTTT. Amino acids: CASSYPGQGANTEAFF.

CDR3 protein: CASTSGGRGYEQYF. CDR3 DNA: TGTGCCAGCACCTCGGGGGGCAGGGGCTACGAGCAGTACTTC. The rearrangement joins TRBV2 to TRBJ2-7; TRBD2 is a possible D gene (7 bases). The CDR3 is 14 residues long. Trimming removed 7 bases at V and 3 bases at J, with 16 bases between. Germline CDR1 is SNHLY and CDR2 is FYNNEI.

The chain has TRBV6-1 and TRBJ2-3; either TRBD1 or TRBD2 may supply D (5 bases each). Germline V CDR1 and CDR2: MNHNS, SASEGT. The CDR3 loop spans 16 amino acids. Trimming shortened V by 7 bases and J by 1 base, and 18 bases separated the two germline ends. The CDR3, as DNA: TGTGCCAGCACCGCCATGAGGGGTTTGGGCACAGATACGCAGTATTTT. This encodes CASTAMRGLGTDTQYF.

This chain uses TRBV4-3 with TRBJ1-6; D gene uncertain. The germline V gene encodes CDR1 LGHNA and CDR2 YSLEER. V lost 0 bases to trimming and J lost 9 bases, with 12 bases between them. This CDR3 comprises 15 residues. The CDR3 sequence: CASSQERLQISPLHF. CDR3 sequence (DNA): TGCGCCAGCAGCCAAGAAAGGCTCCAGATTTCACCCCTCCACTTT.

This clonotype was counted once. The V and J genes are TRBV10-3 and TRBJ2-7; 13 bases line up with TRBD2. The germline V gene has CDR1 ENHRY and CDR2 SYGVKD. The junction had 2 bases not matched to a gene; V was cut back by 2 bases and J by 1 base. This CDR3 is 16 amino acids long. The CDR3 region has the DNA TGTGCCATCAGTGAGGGGACTAGCGGGGTTTCCTACGAGCAGTACTTC. It codes for CAISEGTSGVSYEQYF.

This clonotype was observed at least ten times. The CDR3 DNA is TGTGCCAGCAGTTACTCGTGGGGGAACACTGAAGCTTTCTTT. Residues: CASSYSWGNTEAFF. The J gene is TRBJ1-1, the V gene TRBV6-2 or TRBV6-3; D is undetermined. The CDR3 loop spans 14 amino acids. Germline assignment: CDR1 MNHEY and CDR2 SVGEGT. V gave up 0 bases and J gave up 1 base, with 6 bases separating them.

This clonotype has a count of ten or more. With a much larger clone just one base away, this may be a read error. The chain recombines TRBV12-3 or TRBV12-4 with TRBJ2-7; possibly TRBD1 for D (5 bases). The CDR3 is 12 amino acids. V dropped 11 bases and J dropped 2 bases, with 13 bases sitting between them. CDR3 sequence (DNA): TGTGCCGCAGGGCCGTCTACCTACGAGCAGTACTTC. Its protein is CAAGPSTYEQYF.

This clonotype was detected a few times. The rearrangement uses TRBV2 and TRBJ1-2; TRBD1 matches 7 bases. Germline V gene sequence: CDR1 SNHLY, CDR2 FYNNEI. V was clipped by 6 bases and J by 8 bases; unmatched bases: 15. The CDR3 has 15 residues. CDR3 nucleotide sequence: TGTGCCAGCAGGCCCGACAGGGAAGCTGTCTACGGCTACACCTTC. This translates into CASRPDREAVYGYTF.

This clonotype was seen more than once but under ten times. This chain links TRBV4-3 with TRBJ1-5; D gene ambiguous. Germline V gene sequence: CDR1 LGHNA, CDR2 YSLEER. The CDR3 covers 15 residues. Trimming shortened V by 0 bases and J by 2 bases, and 8 bases separated the two germline ends. The CDR3 bases are TGCGCCAGCAGCCAAGATTCGATGGGCAATCAGCCCCAGCATTTT. Its protein is CASSQDSMGNQPQHF.

As regards this clonotype: At one of its ends the junction is not consistent with the germline gene, which may arise from a read error. This chain links TRBV7-2 with TRBJ1-3, with D hard to call. The CDR3 totals 16 residues. Germline-derived CDR1 and CDR2 are SGHTA and FQGNSA. The DNA of the CDR3 is TGTGCCAGCAGCTTCCTGACGCGGAGCTCTGGAACCACCATATATTTT. The encoded protein is CASSFLTRSSGTTIYF.

V gene TRBV28 combines with J gene TRBJ2-1, with D uncertain. The CDR3 length is 13 residues. V lost 3 bases, J lost 6 bases, and 9 bases lay in between. The germline CDR1 and CDR2 sequences are MDHEN and SYDVKM. The CDR3 loop reads CASSLALLNEQFF. In DNA form, the CDR3 reads TGTGCCAGCAGTTTGGCTCTTCTCAATGAGCAGTTCTTC.

This clonotype was counted between two and nine times. In nucleotides, the CDR3 is TGTGCCAGCAGCCCTCTGGGGGGACGGACCGGGGAGCTGTTTTTT. Its translation: CASSPLGGRTGELFF. The chain carries TRBV6-5 and TRBJ2-2; a weak D match, TRBD2 (6 bases). The V end was cut by 6 bases, the J end by 5 bases, with 16 bases between. The germline V gene has CDR1 MNHEY and CDR2 SVGAGI. This CDR3 region has 15 residues.

This clonotype was found a few times. The chain couples TRBV9 to TRBJ1-2, with D unclear. The CDR3 contains 13 residues. The germline V gene has CDR1 SGDLS and CDR2 YYNGEE. V was shortened by 0 bases and J by 7 bases, with 10 bases between the two germline ends. CDR3 in amino acids: CASSVGSGAGYTF. CDR3 DNA: TGTGCCAGCAGCGTAGGGTCAGGTGCTGGCTACACCTTC. The full variable domain, its missing parts supplied by reference TRBV9 and TRBJ1-2, is DSGVTQTPKHLITATGQRVTLRCSPRSGDLSVYWYQQSLDQGLQFLIQYYNGEERAKGNILERFSAQQFPDLHSELNLSSLELGDSALYFCASSVGSGAGYTFGSGTRLTVV.

Comments on this clonotype: The missing conserved phenylalanine or tryptophan at the end of this CDR3 makes a read error likely. The chain joins TRBV6-2 or TRBV6-3 to TRBJ1-2; 7 bases match TRBD1. Germline V gives CDR1 MNHEY, CDR2 SVGEGT. V lost 5 bases to trimming and J lost 0 bases; unmatched junction nucleotides: 12. The CDR3 length is 17 residues. The CDR3 region is CASSIGTAVDTNYGYTS. In nucleotides, the CDR3 is TGTGCCAGCAGTATAGGGACAGCGGTTGATACTAACTATGGCTACACCTCC.

This rearrangement joins TRBV5-1 to TRBJ1-1; D gene uncertain. With 0 bases removed from V and 6 bases from J, the gap between germline ends came to 9 bases. The CDR3 sequence is 13 residues long. Germline CDR1 SGHRS, CDR2 YFSETQ. The CDR3 loop is CASSLEPESEAFF. The DNA of the CDR3 is TGCGCCAGCAGCTTGGAGCCGGAATCTGAAGCTTTCTTT.

This clonotype occurred a few times. V and J are TRBV29-1 and TRBJ2-7; no reliable D call. The germline V gene has CDR1 SQVTM and CDR2 ANQGSEA. The V gene lost 3 bases and the J gene lost 0 bases, with 12 bases spanning the gap. This CDR3 region has 14 residues. In DNA, the CDR3 is TGCAGCGTTGAGGTGGCCCCGAGCTCCTACGAGCAGTACTTC. It codes for CSVEVAPSSYEQYF.

The V and J genes are TRBV3-1 and TRBJ1-1; TRBD1 matches 7 bases. V shed 3 bases and J 4 bases; nucleotides not matched to a gene: 8. The germline V gene has CDR1 LGHDT and CDR2 YNNKEL (reference sequence). The CDR3 spans 15 residues. The CDR3 sequence is CASSHRGSLGTEAFF. The CDR3 DNA sequence: TGTGCCAGCAGCCACAGGGGGTCCTTGGGCACTGAAGCTTTCTTT.

This clonotype has only a few counts. The chain is built from TRBV4-1 and TRBJ2-1; 8 nucleotides line up with TRBD1. The CDR3 sequence is 14 residues long. The germline CDR1 and CDR2 sequences are MGHRA and YSYEKL. V was pared by 6 bases and J by 6 bases, with 7 bases of the junction left unmatched. CDR3 nucleotides: TGCGCCAGCAGTCCGGGGGACAGGCCCAATGAGCAGTTCTTC. It yields the protein CASSPGDRPNEQFF.

This chain joins TRBV6-5 and TRBJ2-2; D possibly uses TRBD1 or TRBD2 (5 bases each). The germline V and J ends were trimmed by 6 bases and 11 bases, with 16 bases remaining between them. Germline V CDR1 and CDR2: MNHEY, SVGAGI. This CDR3 contains 13 residues. This chain's CDR3 is CASSPPGRPELFF. CDR3 DNA: TGTGCCAGCAGCCCCCCGGGGCGGCCCGAGCTGTTTTTT.

Details on this clonotype: A much larger clone is a single base away; this may be a read error. The chain has TRBV4-3 and TRBJ2-1, with D hard to call. The CDR3 is 14 amino acids. CDR1 is LGHNA and CDR2 is YSLEER in the germline V gene. The CDR3 sequence: CAGSQDAGHNEQFF. CDR3 sequence (DNA): TGCGCCGGCAGCCAAGATGCAGGTCACAATGAGCAGTTCTTC.

The gene calls are TRBV27 and TRBJ2-7, with 7 bases lining up with TRBD1. The J call is in doubt because the DNA end fits TRBJ2-5 better. Germline V gives CDR1 MNHEY, CDR2 SMNVEV (reference sequence). This CDR3 spans 17 amino acids. CDR3 protein: CASSFGLGTETQETQYF. In DNA, the CDR3 is TGTGCCAGCAGTTTTGGGCTCGGGACAGAAACTCAAGAGACCCAGTACTTC.